This passage covers 26 T cell receptor beta chains from one sample sequenced in a study of blood T cells in healthy people across ages. PCR was performed a second time for about 7 to 11 cycles using a sample-barcoded 5' primer and a J-beta primer mix. One entry per CDR3 protein results from TCRdb running MiXCR on the 5' RACE reads. The sample yields 1.5 million or so distinct CDR3 sequences, less than 45% seen once. The sequencing sample was made of blood. Every receptor here comes from a woman between 18 and 29 years old in good health.

Comments on this clonotype: This sequence may be a read error, since a much larger clone differs from it by one base. The genes are TRBV29-1 and TRBJ2-1; TRBD2 matches at 7 bases. The trim removed 4 bases at V and 4 bases at J, leaving 4 bases unmatched. CDR3 size: 13 residues. The germline V gene encodes CDR1 SQVTM and CDR2 ANQGSEA. The CDR3 DNA sequence: TGCAGCGTTGTGGGCGGGAGATACAATGAGCAGTTCTTC. This translates into CSVVGGRYNEQFF.

This clonotype came up a few times. The rearrangement links TRBV5-1 to TRBJ2-3; 7 bases line up with TRBD2. The CDR3 has 16 amino acids. V shed 4 bases, J shed 0 bases, and the junction held 8 bases outside the gene matches. CDR1 is SGHRS, CDR2 YFSETQ, per germline. Here the CDR3 DNA reads TGCGCCAGCAGCGACCTCGCGGGGGTTAGCACAGATACGCAGTATTTT. It codes for CASSDLAGVSTDTQYF.

The chain employs TRBV9 and TRBJ2-1; D may be TRBD2 (5 bases). Germline V gene lookup returns CDR1 SGDLS and CDR2 YYNGEE. V was cut by 3 bases and J by 0 bases, with 13 bases left in between. The length of the CDR3 is 16 residues. CDR3 sequence (DNA): TGTGCCAGCAGCGCCCCTTGGAGGAGCTCCTACAATGAGCAGTTCTTC. Protein sequence: CASSAPWRSSYNEQFF.

About this clonotype: Relative to the germline gene, one junction end is altered; a read error may explain this. The chain is built from TRBV14 and TRBJ2-7; D gene unclear. CDR3 length equals 17 residues. Per the germline V gene, CDR1 is SGHDN and CDR2 is FVKESK. Here the CDR3 reads CTSSQGLSTTRTYEQYF. DNA for the CDR3: TGTACCAGCAGCCAAGGATTGAGTACAACCCGAACCTACGAGCAGTACTTC.

The chain uses TRBV7-3 and TRBJ2-1; possible D gene TRBD1, 6 bases. Between the trimmed V and J ends, which lost 5 bases and 6 bases, there was a span of 17 bases. This CDR3 spans 15 amino acids. CDR1 SGHTA and CDR2 FQGTGA come from the germline V gene. The CDR3 DNA reads TGTGCCAGCAGCCCAGGTATGGGCAGGGGCAATGAGCAGTTCTTC. Translating gives CASSPGMGRGNEQFF.

This clonotype was counted between two and nine times. The chain employs TRBV7-9 and TRBJ2-5; D is possibly TRBD1 (5 bases). CDR3 length: 16 amino acids. CDR1 and CDR2 (germline): SEHNR, FQNEAQ (reference sequence). The V end was cut by 1 base, the J end by 2 bases, with 14 bases between. The CDR3 loop reads CASSLVVLRQQETQYF. In DNA, the CDR3 is TGTGCCAGCAGCTTAGTGGTGTTGAGACAGCAAGAGACCCAGTACTTC.

This clonotype occurred a few times. This sequence joins TRBV25-1 and TRBJ2-5, with D perhaps TRBD1 (5 bases). CDR1 is MGHDK, CDR2 SYGVNS, per germline. The CDR3 contains 15 residues. With 6 bases removed from V and 2 bases from J, the gap between germline ends came to 16 bases. CDR3 residues: CASRETRTHQETQYF. The CDR3 DNA follows: TGTGCCAGCAGAGAGACCCGGACACATCAAGAGACCCAGTACTTC.

V gene TRBV6-2 or TRBV6-3 combines with J gene TRBJ2-5, with D possibly TRBD2 on 5 matching bases. Germline CDR1 and CDR2: MNHEY and SVGEGT. The V gene lost 7 bases and the J gene lost 2 bases, with 17 bases spanning the gap. The CDR3 is 15 amino acids. The CDR3 sequence: CASTPTGFPQETQYF. In DNA form, the CDR3 reads TGTGCCAGCACCCCAACGGGGTTTCCTCAAGAGACCCAGTACTTC.

The chain carries TRBV14 and TRBJ2-1; D uncertain. This CDR3 contains 14 residues. From germline, CDR1 is SGHDN and CDR2 FVKESK. Trimming took 6 bases from V and 4 from J, leaving 13 bases between them. The CDR3 here is CASRRAKGYNEQFF. The CDR3 DNA reads as TGTGCCAGCAGGCGTGCGAAGGGTTACAATGAGCAGTTCTTC.

Comments on this clonotype: Given a much more abundant clone one base away, this may be a read error. The V and J genes are TRBV20-1 and TRBJ1-2; no clear D gene. This CDR3 region has 12 residues. CDR1 and CDR2 from the germline V gene are DFQATT and SNEGSKA (reference sequence). The CDR3 protein is CSARDVESGHTF. In nucleotides, the CDR3 is TGCAGTGCTAGAGATGTGGAGAGTGGCCACACCTTC.

This sequence joins TRBV5-1 and TRBJ2-1, with TRBD2 matching over 9 bases. The length of the CDR3 is 16 residues. V lost 4 bases to trimming and J lost 1 base; unmatched junction nucleotides: 6. Germline CDR1 SGHRS, CDR2 YFSETQ. CDR3 protein: CASSLHSGRSYNEQFF. In DNA form, the CDR3 reads TGCGCCAGCAGCCTACATAGCGGGAGATCCTACAATGAGCAGTTCTTC. Together with reference TRBV5-1 and TRBJ2-1, the CDR3 gives the full variable domain: KAGVTQTPRYLIKTRGQQVTLSCSPISGHRSVSWYQQTPGQGLQFLFEYFSETQRNKGNFPGRFSGRQFSNSRSEMNVSTLELGDSALYLCASSLHSGRSYNEQFFGPGTRLTVL.

This clonotype was seen a handful of times. CDR3 nucleotides: TGCAGTGCCCATGGGACAGGGAACGAGCAGTACTTC. It codes for CSAHGTGNEQYF. V usage is TRBV20-1 and J usage is TRBJ2-7; 9 bases are a match to TRBD1. In germline, CDR1 is DFQATT, CDR2 SNEGSKA (reference sequence). The CDR3 has 12 residues. The V gene end was trimmed by 6 bases and the J gene end by 5 bases; junction bases not matched to a gene: 5.

V is TRBV3-1 and J is TRBJ1-2; 9 nucleotides align to TRBD1. With 3 bases clipped from V and 6 bases from J, the junction kept 11 bases outside the gene matches. This CDR3 has 16 residues. CDR1 LGHDT and CDR2 YNNKEL come from the germline V gene (reference sequence). This CDR3 reads CASSHAPGTGYHGYTF. The CDR3 coding sequence is TGTGCCAGCAGCCATGCCCCCGGGACAGGGTATCATGGCTACACCTTC.

This sequence joins TRBV7-2 and TRBJ2-7; a possible D gene is TRBD2 (6 bases). Germline CDR1 is SGHTA and CDR2 is FQGNSA. V gave up 5 bases and J gave up 2 bases, with 16 bases separating them. The length of the CDR3 is 15 residues. The CDR3 DNA reads as TGTGCCAGCAGCCCGACTAGGGAATTACCCTACGAGCAGTACTTC. Translation: CASSPTRELPYEQYF.

This clonotype was detected only a few times. This chain uses TRBV4-3 with TRBJ1-2; the D is unclear. V dropped 0 bases and J dropped 0 bases, with 8 bases sitting between them. The CDR3 totals 15 residues. Looked up from germline, CDR1 is LGHNA and CDR2 is YSLEER. DNA of the CDR3: TGCGCCAGCAGCCAAGACCGGCATCCTAACTATGGCTACACCTTC. This translates into CASSQDRHPNYGYTF.

The chain employs TRBV4-1 and TRBJ1-5; a weak D match, TRBD1 (6 bases). This CDR3 has 17 residues. Germline V CDR1 and CDR2: MGHRA, YSYEKL. The ends were cut back, 3 bases at V and 2 bases at J, with 17 bases in the middle. The CDR3 DNA reads TGCGCCAGCAGCCAGACCGAAGGGGGGGCGGGCAATCAGCCCCAGCATTTT. It specifies CASSQTEGGAGNQPQHF.

This rearrangement joins TRBV27 to TRBJ2-4, with D unclear. The CDR3 has 13 residues. CDR1 and CDR2 from the germline V gene are MNHEY and SMNVEV (reference sequence). V lost 8 bases and J 1 base, leaving 9 bases between the germline ends. The CDR3 nucleotides read TGTGCCAGCTCGGACGCGGCCAAAAACATTCAGTACTTC. Its translation: CASSDAAKNIQYF.

This clonotype is a singleton in its sample. No conserved phenylalanine or tryptophan is present at the end of the CDR3, so a read error is the likely explanation. The chain links TRBV20-1 to TRBJ1-2; no clear D gene. V lost 0 bases, J lost 3 bases, and 11 bases lay in between. CDR1 and CDR2 from the germline V gene are DFQATT and SNEGSKA (reference sequence). The CDR3 covers 14 residues. DNA for the CDR3: TGCAGTGCTAGAGAGTCGGGCCTTGACTATGGCTACACCTTA. It is translated as CSARESGLDYGYTL.

This clonotype has just a few counts. The CDR3 protein is CASSQGQEGFYGYTF. The CDR3 bases are TGTGCCAGCAGCCAAGGGCAGGAAGGGTTCTATGGCTACACCTTC. The rearrangement links TRBV3-1 to TRBJ1-2, with D unclear. V lost 1 base and J lost 4, with 13 bases in between. CDR1 and CDR2 from the germline V gene are LGHDT and YNNKEL (reference sequence). This CDR3 is built from 15 residues.

This clonotype was counted only a few times. The V and J genes are TRBV27 and TRBJ2-3; D gene uncertain. This CDR3 region has 12 residues. V was pared by 6 bases and J by 8 bases, with 12 bases between. Per the germline V gene, CDR1 is MNHEY and CDR2 is SMNVEV (reference sequence). CDR3 residues: CASRLRGGTQYF. The CDR3 DNA is TGTGCCAGCAGACTCAGAGGTGGTACGCAGTATTTT.

This rearrangement joins TRBV6-5 to TRBJ1-1; D is unclear. Looked up from germline, CDR1 is MNHEY and CDR2 is SVGAGI. Trimming cost V 7 bases and J 6 bases, with 12 bases left between them. The CDR3 contains 12 residues. CDR3 nucleotides: TGTGCCAGCACCTCGGGATTCTCTGAAGCTTTCTTT. Amino acid sequence: CASTSGFSEAFF.

The table lists this clonotype with many counts. V gene TRBV4-1 combines with J gene TRBJ1-2; unclear D gene. The CDR3 contains 12 residues. Deletions cut 0 bases from V and 8 bases from J, with 7 bases between. Germline-derived CDR1 and CDR2 are MGHRA and YSYEKL. The CDR3 sequence: CASSQEVEGYTF. The CDR3 DNA reads as TGCGCCAGCAGCCAAGAAGTTGAGGGCTACACCTTC.

This clonotype appeared a few times. The V and J genes are TRBV6-2 or TRBV6-3 and TRBJ2-4, with TRBD2 matching over 13 bases. The J call is doubtful: the DNA matches TRBJ2-7 better. Germline values: CDR1 MNHEY, CDR2 SVGEGT. The CDR3 loop spans 15 amino acids. CDR3 DNA sequence: TGTGCCAGCAATTCCCGGACTAGCGGGAGCTACGAGCAGTACTTC. This gives the protein CASNSRTSGSYEQYF.

The chain links TRBV12-3 or TRBV12-4 to TRBJ2-7; D possibly uses TRBD1 or TRBD2 (6 bases each). There are 14 residues in the CDR3. Trimming removed 4 bases at V and 2 bases at J, with 12 bases between. The CDR3 bases are TGTGCCAGCAGTTCCACTAGGGGGGCCTACGAGCAGTACTTC. Amino acids: CASSSTRGAYEQYF.

The rearrangement links TRBV5-1 to TRBJ2-5; D gene ambiguous. CDR1 and CDR2 from the germline V gene are SGHRS and YFSETQ. The ends were cut back, 0 bases at V and 5 bases at J, with 11 bases in the middle. The CDR3 extends over 14 amino acids. The CDR3 region is CASSLVLDLETQYF. The CDR3 DNA is TGCGCCAGCAGCTTGGTATTAGACCTGGAGACCCAGTACTTC.

This sequence joins TRBV4-1 and TRBJ2-1, with D unresolved. CDR1 is MGHRA and CDR2 is YSYEKL in the germline V gene. The CDR3 runs 12 residues. The V end lost 4 bases, the J end lost 10 bases, and 11 bases lay between the germline ends. CDR3 nucleotide sequence: TGCGCCAGCAGCCGTGACCGCTCCGAGCAGTTCTTC. Translating gives CASSRDRSEQFF.